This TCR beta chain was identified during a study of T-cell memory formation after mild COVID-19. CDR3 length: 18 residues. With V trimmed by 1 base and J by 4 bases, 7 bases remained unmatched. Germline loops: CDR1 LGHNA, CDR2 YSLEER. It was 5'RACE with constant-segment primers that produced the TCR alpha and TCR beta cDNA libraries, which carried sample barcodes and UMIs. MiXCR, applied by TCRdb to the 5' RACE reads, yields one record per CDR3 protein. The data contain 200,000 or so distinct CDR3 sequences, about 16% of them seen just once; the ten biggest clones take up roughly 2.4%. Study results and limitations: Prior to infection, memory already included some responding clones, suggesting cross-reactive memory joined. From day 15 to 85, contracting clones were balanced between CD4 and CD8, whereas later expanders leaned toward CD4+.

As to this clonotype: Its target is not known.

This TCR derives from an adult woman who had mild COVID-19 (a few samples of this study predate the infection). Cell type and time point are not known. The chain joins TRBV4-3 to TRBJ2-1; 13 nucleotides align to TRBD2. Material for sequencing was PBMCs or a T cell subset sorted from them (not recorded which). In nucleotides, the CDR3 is TGCGCCAGCAGCCAAGGACTAGCGGGAGGATTATCATACAATGAGCAGTTCTTC. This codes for CASSQGLAGGLSYNEQFF.